A single sample gave rise to the 6 T cell receptor beta chains below, sequenced in a study of OX40 agonist ivuxolimab in advanced cancers. The receptor library was made with the immunoSEQ multiplex PCR assay. In TCRdb, the immuneACCESS table is reduced to in-frame sequences with V and J assigned. These tables do not hold every clone; where another copy was compared, an unresolved V gene accounts for under half, and the others remain unexplained. Counted in this sample were approximately 58,000 clones; about 83% of them appeared once. The ten largest account for approximately 4.2% of the sample. This specimen was CD4+ or CD8+ T cells sorted from blood, taken in a trial of the OX40 agonist ivuxolimab. These receptors originate from an adult with an advanced solid tumor such as melanoma, head and neck, liver or kidney cancer.

Concerning this clone itself: The germline gene is not matched at one end of the junction; a read error may be the cause. The chain carries TRBV7-7 and TRBJ2-5, with 9 positions matching TRBD1. The V gene's germline CDR1 is SSHAT and CDR2 FNYEAQ (reference sequence). The length of the CDR3 is 16 residues. The CDR3 sequence: CASSLGQGMNQETQYF. The DNA of the CDR3 is TGTGCTAGCAGCCTGGGACAGGGCATGAACCAAGAGACCCAGTACTTC.

V gene TRBV28 combines with J gene TRBJ2-7; D is undetermined. The ends were cut back, 2 bases at V and 4 bases at J, with 9 bases in the middle. Germline-derived CDR1 and CDR2 are MDHEN and SYDVKM. The CDR3 runs 13 residues. The CDR3 coding sequence is TGTGCCAGCAGTTTACGCGGCCCGTACGAGCAGTACTTC. Amino acid sequence: CASSLRGPYEQYF.

The chain has TRBV2 and TRBJ1-5; D unclear. CDR1 and CDR2 (germline): SNHLY, FYNNEI. Trimming left V 8 bases short and J 10 bases short, with 12 bases between. The CDR3 consists of 11 residues. The CDR3 sequence is CASATVGPQHF. The CDR3 DNA sequence: TGTGCCAGCGCAACCGTGGGTCCCCAGCATTTT.

The count of this clone is one. This chain links TRBV28 with TRBJ1-2; 8 bases agree with TRBD1. This CDR3 is built from 16 residues. V lost 3 bases, J lost 1 base, and 7 bases stayed unmatched. CDR1 is MDHEN, CDR2 SYDVKM, per germline. The CDR3 region is CASSLGTGRINYGYTF. In DNA form, the CDR3 reads TGTGCCAGCAGTTTGGGGACAGGTCGGATTAACTATGGCTACACCTTC.

The chain is built from TRBV5-6 and TRBJ1-2, with D hard to call. The CDR3 is 14 residues long. Germline assignment: CDR1 SGHDT and CDR2 YYEEEE. V lost 4 bases to trimming and J lost 4 bases, with 14 bases between them. The DNA for the CDR3 is TGTGCCAGCAGCATAGACTCAGCGATCTATGGCTACACCTTC. Amino acid sequence: CASSIDSAIYGYTF.

The chain has TRBV9 and TRBJ2-1; 7 bases are a match to TRBD2. The CDR3 loop spans 15 amino acids. Germline V gene data show CDR1 as SGDLS and CDR2 as YYNGEE. V lost 2 bases and J lost 8; bases outside the gene matches: 10. The CDR3 DNA is TGTGCCAGCAGCGTTGCGGGAGTCTCGGGCGATGAGCAGTTCTTC. Its translation is CASSVAGVSGDEQFF.